The rows below give T cell receptor beta chains drawn from one sample of a study of blood T cell repertoires in COVID-19. Sequencing used immunoSEQ multiplex PCR; TCRdb keeps in-frame clones, though not all of them. The table shows 62,000 or so clones, with around 90% occurring only once. Input material: peripheral blood. The receptors here all came from a human donor in a cohort sampled during active COVID-19. Both conserved end residues are part of each CDR3. A D gene is named only where the DNA matches it firmly. Not all rows give a size; the values are once, few, many and, for expanded clones, a class.

TRBJ1-6	-	-	TRBV5-4	TGTGCCAGCAGCTTGGGATCGAGCTCCTATAATTCACCCCTCCACTTT	CASSLGSSSYNSPLHF
TRBJ1-2	once	-	TRBV20-1	TGCAGTGCTACTGAAACGGGTTATGGCTACACCTTC	CSATETGYGYTF
TRBJ2-3	-	-	TRBV11-2	TGTGCCAGCAGCCCACACCGGCTGGACAGCCGCACAGATACGCAGTATTTT	CASSPHRLDSRTDTQYF
TRBJ2-7	-	TRBD1	TRBV30	TGTGCCTGGAGTCCGGGACAGGGGTCCTACGAGCAGTACTTC	CAWSPGQGSYEQYF
TRBJ2-3	-	TRBD2	TRBV29-1	TGCAGCGATGGGACTAGCGGTAGCACAGATACGCAGTATTTT	CSDGTSGSTDTQYF
TRBJ2-6	-	TRBD1	TRBV27	TGTGCCAGCAGTTTCCTATTAAGGAGGGGACAGGGGGCCTCTGGGGCCAACGTCCTGACTTTC	CASSFLLRRGQGASGANVLTF
TRBJ2-1	-	-	TRBV7-9	TGTGCCAGCAGCTTTAGTAGAGAGGAGCAGTTCTTC	CASSFSREEQFF
TRBJ2-7	-	-	TRBV9	TGTGCCAGCAGCGGTTCGACAGGAACCTACGAGCAGTACTTC	CASSGSTGTYEQYF
TRBJ2-3	-	TRBD2	TRBV9	TGTGCCAGCATCCTACTAGCGGGAACTAGCACAGATACGCAGTATTTT	CASILLAGTSTDTQYF
TRBJ1-1	-	-	TRBV5-1	TGCGCCAGCACCCAATGGGGGGAGACGAACACTGAAGCTTTCTTT	CASTQWGETNTEAFF
TRBJ1-1	-	-	TRBV7-9	TGTGCCAGCAGCTTGGACGGGGGGACGTTCGCACGCAGGAACATTGAAGCTTTCTTT	CASSLDGGTFARRNIEAFF
TRBJ2-1	few	-	TRBV7-9	TGTGCCACCTCGGGCGGGGCCCACAATGAGCAGTTCTTC	CATSGGAHNEQFF
TRBJ2-4	-	-	TRBV7-2	TGTGCCAGCAGCGTGACAGGGAGGAGTCTAGCCAAAAACATTCAGTACTTC	CASSVTGRSLAKNIQYF
TRBJ2-1	-	TRBD2	TRBV29-1	TGCAGCTCGCGACTAGCGGGAGCGGATGAGCAGTTCTTC	CSSRLAGADEQFF
TRBJ2-1	-	TRBD2	TRBV9	TGTGCCAGCAGCGTAGAAGGGACTAGCGGGAGGGTTAGGGGCAATGAGCAGTTCTTC	CASSVEGTSGRVRGNEQFF
TRBJ1-4	-	TRBD1	TRBV30	TGTGCCTGGAGTCGGGACAGGGTTAATGAAAAACTGTTTTTT	CAWSRDRVNEKLFF
TRBJ2-3	once	TRBD2	TRBV7-3	TGTGCCAGCAGCTTAAGGCTAGCGGGAGGTATTAGCACAGATACGCAGTATTTT	CASSLRLAGGISTDTQYF
TRBJ1-3	-	-	TRBV7-2	TGTGCCAGCAGCTTGAAGAGCTCTGGAAACACCATATATTTT	CASSLKSSGNTIYF
TRBJ1-1	-	-	TRBV5-1	TGCGCCAGCAGCTATGGGGGGATGAACACTGAAGCTTTCTTT	CASSYGGMNTEAFF
TRBJ2-1	-	-	TRBV5-8	TGTGCCAGCACCCTTTTAGGGGCGGACAATGAGCAGTTCTTC	CASTLLGADNEQFF
TRBJ1-2	-	-	TRBV11-3	TGTGCCAGCAGCTTACAGGGGCGCGGGAACTATGGCTACACCTTC	CASSLQGRGNYGYTF
TRBJ2-3	-	TRBD1	TRBV2	TGTGCCAAAAGACAGGGGGCGCGCACAGATACGCAGTATTTT	CAKRQGARTDTQYF
TRBJ2-3	-	-	TRBV3-1/TRBV3-2	TGTGCCAGCAGCCAAGATCTCAGGGAACAGCACACAGATACGCAGTATTTT	CASSQDLREQHTDTQYF
TRBJ1-1	-	-	TRBV5-1	TGCGCCAGCAGCTTACCCGGGACTACGAACACTGAAGCTTTCTTT	CASSLPGTTNTEAFF
TRBJ1-5	once	TRBD1	TRBV5-5	TGTGCCAGCAGCTTAGCACAGGGGGCGATTCAGCCCCAGCATTTT	CASSLAQGAIQPQHF
TRBJ2-5	-	-	TRBV10-3	TGTGCCACCCAACGGAGCAGCGAAGAGACCCAGTACTTC	CATQRSSEETQYF
TRBJ2-2	-	-	TRBV5-1	TGCGCCAGCAGCTTGGGCGGGGAGAACACCGGGGAGCTGTTTTTT	CASSLGGENTGELFF
TRBJ2-4	-	-	TRBV4-2	TGTGCCAGCAGCCAACAAACGGACATTCAGTACTTC	CASSQQTDIQYF
TRBJ1-1	-	-	TRBV5-1	TGCGCCAGCAGCTTGGCCTGGGAGGGGGCTGAAGCTTTCTTT	CASSLAWEGAEAFF
TRBJ1-2	-	TRBD1	TRBV5-8	TGTGCCAGCAGCTCGCCTCCGGGACAGGCCTATGGCTACACCTTC	CASSSPPGQAYGYTF
TRBJ2-5	-	-	TRBV27	TGTGCCAGCAGTCCGAGGACAAATTCGGGGACCCAGTACTTC	CASSPRTNSGTQYF
TRBJ1-1	-	TRBD1	TRBV28	TGTGCCAGCAGACGACAGGGGGGCATGAACACTGAAGCTTTCTTT	CASRRQGGMNTEAFF
TRBJ1-3	-	-	TRBV7-2	TGTGCCAGCAGCTTCTTGTCGGGGGGAAACACCATATATTTT	CASSFLSGGNTIYF
TRBJ1-2	-	-	TRBV4-2	TGTGCCAGCAGCCAAGGGGCTTACTCTAACTATGGCTACACCTTC	CASSQGAYSNYGYTF
TRBJ1-5	few	-	TRBV28	TGTGCCAGCAGCCCTGGCTCCGTCGGGAATCAGCCCCAGCATTTT	CASSPGSVGNQPQHF
TRBJ1-4	-	TRBD1	TRBV18	TGTGCCAGCTCATACAACCGGGACAGATATGAAAAACTGTTTTTT	CASSYNRDRYEKLFF
TRBJ2-1	once	-	TRBV25-1	TGTGCCAGCAGTGAGGCAGGATCCAGGGGCAATGAGCAGTTCTTC	CASSEAGSRGNEQFF
TRBJ1-1	-	-	TRBV5-1	TGCGCCAGCAGCAGACAAGGTACCCACGGGGTCACTGAAGCTTTCTTT	CASSRQGTHGVTEAFF
TRBJ1-1	-	-	TRBV11-3	TGTGCCAACCAAGGGGGACATAGAAACACTGAAGCTTTCTTT	CANQGGHRNTEAFF
TRBJ2-2	-	-	TRBV18	TGTGCCAGCTCACAATCTACAGGCCCAAACACCGGGGAGCTGTTTTTT	CASSQSTGPNTGELFF
TRBJ2-5	-	-	TRBV7-9	TGTGCCAGCAGCTTTCGGGGGATCCAAGAGACCCAGTACTTC	CASSFRGIQETQYF
TRBJ1-1	-	-	TRBV28	TGTGCCAGCAGTTCCTCGCAGGGGCGGACTGAAGCTTTCTTT	CASSSSQGRTEAFF
TRBJ2-1	-	-	TRBV6-5	TGTGCCAGCAGTTACGGGTCGAGACGGGATGAGCAGTTCTTC	CASSYGSRRDEQFF
TRBJ1-2	-	-	TRBV28	TGTGCCAGCGACTCCCGAATTGGCTACACCTTC	CASDSRIGYTF
TRBJ2-1	-	-	TRBV4-2	TGTGCCAGCAGCCAAGGTGGTGTTAGCCCTCTGAATGAGCAGTTCTTC	CASSQGGVSPLNEQFF
TRBJ2-6	-	-	TRBV29-1	TGCAGCGTGGGCCAAGGAGACTCTGGGGCCAACGTCCTGACTTTC	CSVGQGDSGANVLTF
TRBJ2-3	-	TRBD1	TRBV5-1	TGCGCCAGCAGGGAACACGGGACAGAAGCGAGTACGCAGTATTTT	CASREHGTEASTQYF
TRBJ1-2	-	TRBD1	TRBV4-2	TGTGCCAGCAGCCGCATTGCGGGACAGCATAACTATGGCTACACCTTC	CASSRIAGQHNYGYTF
TRBJ2-1	-	TRBD2	TRBV9	TGTGCCAGCAGCGTAGGCGGGAGGGCAATCAGCAATGAGCAGTTCTTC	CASSVGGRAISNEQFF
TRBJ1-2	-	-	TRBV5-4	TGTGCCAGCAGCGACAGCGGGCCAAATGGCTACACCTTC	CASSDSGPNGYTF
TRBJ2-7	once	TRBD1	TRBV30	TGTGCCTGGAGTGGGCGGAAGGGGGCAGCCTACGAGCAGTACTTC	CAWSGRKGAAYEQYF
TRBJ2-3	-	-	TRBV4-1	TGCGCCAGCAGCCAAGCCGCAGATACGCAGTATTTT	CASSQAADTQYF
TRBJ1-2	-	-	TRBV6-1	TGTGCCAGCAGTGAACGCGACATCTATGGCTACACCTTC	CASSERDIYGYTF
TRBJ2-1	-	TRBD2	TRBV10-3	TGTGCCATCGGTGGGACTAGCGGGGGTGAGCAGTTCTTC	CAIGGTSGGEQFF